This T cell receptor beta chain was identified in a study of CD8 T cells in ankylosing spondylitis. This clonotype has a handful of counts. The antigen remains unidentified. Trimming pared 8 bases from V and 5 bases from J, leaving 15 bases between. The CDR3 is 13 amino acids. From germline, CDR1 is MNHEY and CDR2 SVGEGT. Overall study results and limits: Ankylosing spondylitis blood appeared to be characterized by a TCR beta motif of several highly homologous variants. Existing reports had already noted some motif variants in reactive arthritis synovial fluid and blood. It was reported that disease-linked clones were significantly enriched in matched ankylosing spondylitis synovial fluid.

Using quantitative 5'-RACE with molecular barcodes, the authors made TCR beta libraries. TCRdb redid the calling of the 5' RACE reads with MiXCR, one entry per CDR3 protein. The table includes about 210,000 distinct CDR3 sequences, approximately 8% detected once. The chain recombines TRBV6-2 or TRBV6-3 with TRBJ1-1; TRBD1 might be the D (6 bases). Sequencing was performed on blood, either unsorted or a sorted T cell fraction (not recorded which). This clonotype was obtained from a female donor with ankylosing spondylitis or in good health (not recorded which). CDR3 nucleotides: TGTGCCAGCGGAAGAGGGGGGGGGACTGAAGCTTTCTTT. Its translation: CASGRGGGTEAFF.